This is a list of T cell receptor beta chains from one sample in a study of T cells in Graves' hyperthyroidism and ophthalmopathy. Via MiXCR, TCRdb re-called the multiplex PCR reads, giving one row per CDR3 protein. The data hold about 420,000 distinct CDR3 sequences, with about 13% observed a single time. Sequencing input: blood. These receptors were taken from a woman aged 18-30 years with Graves' hyperthyroidism. CDR3s include the opening cysteine and the closing phenylalanine or tryptophan. The order of the fields is clone size, CDR3 length, V gene, CDR3 protein. Some rows have no size entry. The others give once, few or many, or a class for an expanded clone.

clone_size: many
cdr3_length: 15
v_call: TRBV2
cdr3_aa: CASSEEGVGGYGYTF

clone_size: few
cdr3_length: 14
v_call: TRBV4-1
cdr3_aa: CASSPGQLDYEQYF

clone_size: few
cdr3_length: 14
v_call: TRBV25-1
cdr3_aa: CASSEWGQGSEAFF

clone_size: many
cdr3_length: 13
v_call: TRBV2
cdr3_aa: CASSPLYLYEQYF

clone_size: -
cdr3_length: 12
v_call: TRBV20-1
cdr3_aa: CSGAGGIYEQYF

clone_size: many
cdr3_length: 13
v_call: TRBV30
cdr3_aa: CAWSGRVDYEQYF

clone_size: -
cdr3_length: 10
v_call: TRBV7-9
cdr3_aa: CATLNYGYTF

clone_size: many
cdr3_length: 15
v_call: TRBV12-3/TRBV12-4
cdr3_aa: CASSLMVQGGTEAFF

clone_size: many
cdr3_length: 15
v_call: TRBV20-1
cdr3_aa: CSARVASRYTDTQYF

clone_size: many
cdr3_length: 18
v_call: TRBV7-2
cdr3_aa: CASSLEGLAGAHTGELFF

clone_size: -
cdr3_length: 16
v_call: TRBV7-9
cdr3_aa: CASSLGDRGRGQPQHF

clone_size: -
cdr3_length: 15
v_call: TRBV5-6
cdr3_aa: CASSLGQWIRDVQYF

clone_size: many
cdr3_length: 14
v_call: TRBV2
cdr3_aa: CASRFDNSNQPQHF

clone_size: many
cdr3_length: 14
v_call: TRBV18
cdr3_aa: CASSEGTTNTEAFF

clone_size: -
cdr3_length: 12
v_call: TRBV29-1
cdr3_aa: CSVEEYTNGYTF

clone_size: many
cdr3_length: 14
v_call: TRBV7-9
cdr3_aa: CASSLMAREDGYTF

clone_size: many
cdr3_length: 15
v_call: TRBV4-3
cdr3_aa: CASSQDYQNNYGYTF

clone_size: -
cdr3_length: 18
v_call: TRBV7-6
cdr3_aa: CASSLEVRASVNTGELFF

clone_size: many
cdr3_length: 13
v_call: TRBV27
cdr3_aa: CASRTADNSPLHF

clone_size: -
cdr3_length: 15
v_call: TRBV5-1
cdr3_aa: CASSLRPANTGELFF

clone_size: few
cdr3_length: 14
v_call: TRBV12-3/TRBV12-4
cdr3_aa: CASSPDSSYYEQYF

clone_size: few
cdr3_length: 13
v_call: TRBV3-1
cdr3_aa: CASSGARFYGYTF

clone_size: -
cdr3_length: 19
v_call: TRBV11-2
cdr3_aa: CASSLERLAGGSAPYEQYF

clone_size: many
cdr3_length: 14
v_call: TRBV28
cdr3_aa: CASKGGYGNQPQHF

clone_size: -
cdr3_length: 13
v_call: TRBV9
cdr3_aa: CASKETSTDTQYF

clone_size: many
cdr3_length: 15
v_call: TRBV28
cdr3_aa: CASSRDSPLNYGYTF

clone_size: many
cdr3_length: 15
v_call: TRBV6-2/TRBV6-3
cdr3_aa: CASSYSIRLDNEQFF

clone_size: -
cdr3_length: 17
v_call: TRBV6-1
cdr3_aa: CASSELGGRANTGELFF

clone_size: -
cdr3_length: 15
v_call: TRBV11-2
cdr3_aa: CASKGLQGEWYGYTF

clone_size: -
cdr3_length: 12
v_call: TRBV2
cdr3_aa: CARGPGANVLTF

clone_size: -
cdr3_length: 14
v_call: TRBV6-2/TRBV6-3
cdr3_aa: CASTDAGVGYGYTF

clone_size: few
cdr3_length: 15
v_call: TRBV4-3
cdr3_aa: CASSQDGSWLYEQYF

clone_size: many
cdr3_length: 16
v_call: TRBV5-1
cdr3_aa: CASSLGTGALQETQYF

clone_size: few
cdr3_length: 13
v_call: TRBV12-3/TRBV12-4
cdr3_aa: CASSFGHPGELFF

clone_size: few
cdr3_length: 15
v_call: TRBV10-1
cdr3_aa: CASSDVAGGHNEQFF

clone_size: many
cdr3_length: 14
v_call: TRBV6-1
cdr3_aa: CASSEYRVNTEAFF

clone_size: many
cdr3_length: 14
v_call: TRBV28
cdr3_aa: CASSLVSPNTEAFF

clone_size: many
cdr3_length: 14
v_call: TRBV20-1
cdr3_aa: CSARVEGRNTEAFF

clone_size: few
cdr3_length: 15
v_call: TRBV6-1
cdr3_aa: CASHLFTQRNTEAFF

clone_size: -
cdr3_length: 15
v_call: TRBV28
cdr3_aa: CASSIEAGNLETQYF

clone_size: -
cdr3_length: 16
v_call: TRBV6-2/TRBV6-3
cdr3_aa: CASSPLAPRRDNEQFF

clone_size: many
cdr3_length: 16
v_call: TRBV4-2
cdr3_aa: CASSQTPREHTGELFF

clone_size: -
cdr3_length: 11
v_call: TRBV20-1
cdr3_aa: CSATDNYEQYF

clone_size: few
cdr3_length: 16
v_call: TRBV4-2
cdr3_aa: CASSQVGIDGRGGYTF

clone_size: many
cdr3_length: 15
v_call: TRBV12-3/TRBV12-4
cdr3_aa: CASSRTGSYYNEQFF

clone_size: -
cdr3_length: 15
v_call: TRBV4-1
cdr3_aa: CASSQEHRDPYEQYF

clone_size: many
cdr3_length: 13
v_call: TRBV30
cdr3_aa: CAWRAKWGNEQYF

clone_size: -
cdr3_length: 15
v_call: TRBV6-2/TRBV6-3
cdr3_aa: CASSYSFSGVGEQYF

clone_size: -
cdr3_length: 15
v_call: TRBV6-2/TRBV6-3
cdr3_aa: CASSYGLEGGNEQFF

clone_size: many
cdr3_length: 18
v_call: TRBV28
cdr3_aa: CASSFSRGGRPSNQPQHF